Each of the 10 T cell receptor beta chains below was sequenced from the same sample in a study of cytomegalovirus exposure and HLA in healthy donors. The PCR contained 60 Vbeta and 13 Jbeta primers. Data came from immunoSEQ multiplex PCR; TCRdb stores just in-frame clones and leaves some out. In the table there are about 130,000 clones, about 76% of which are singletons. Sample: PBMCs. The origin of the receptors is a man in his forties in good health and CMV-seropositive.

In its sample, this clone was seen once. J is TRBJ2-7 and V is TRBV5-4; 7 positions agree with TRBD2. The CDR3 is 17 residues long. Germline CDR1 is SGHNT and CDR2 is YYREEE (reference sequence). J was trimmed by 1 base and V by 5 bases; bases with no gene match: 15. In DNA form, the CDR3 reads TGTGCCAGCAGTCCGCCGCCGGGGGGAGGGCTATCCTACGAGCAGTACTTC. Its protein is CASSPPPGGGLSYEQYF.

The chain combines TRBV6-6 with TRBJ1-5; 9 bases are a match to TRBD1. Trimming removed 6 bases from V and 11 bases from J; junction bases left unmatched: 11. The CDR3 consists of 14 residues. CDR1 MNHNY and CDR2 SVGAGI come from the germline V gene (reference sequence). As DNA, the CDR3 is TGTGCCAGCAGCTCCCCGGGACAGGGCTTTACCCAGCATTTT. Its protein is CASSSPGQGFTQHF.

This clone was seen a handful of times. CDR3 protein: CASTQRGAGGRYGYTF. The CDR3 DNA reads as TGTGCCAGCACCCAGCGGGGGGCAGGGGGCAGATATGGCTACACCTTC. The chain combines TRBV5-4 with TRBJ1-2; 8 nucleotides match TRBD1. Germline lookup yields CDR1 SGHNT and CDR2 YYREEE (reference sequence). The length of the CDR3 is 16 residues. With V trimmed by 6 bases and J by 5 bases, 15 bases remained unmatched.

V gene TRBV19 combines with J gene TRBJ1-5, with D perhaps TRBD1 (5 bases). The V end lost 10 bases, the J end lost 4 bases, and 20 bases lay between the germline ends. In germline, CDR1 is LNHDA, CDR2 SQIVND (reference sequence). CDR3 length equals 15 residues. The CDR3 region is CATNPHGGANQPQHF. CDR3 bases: TGTGCCACCAACCCCCACGGGGGAGCGAATCAGCCCCAGCATTTT.

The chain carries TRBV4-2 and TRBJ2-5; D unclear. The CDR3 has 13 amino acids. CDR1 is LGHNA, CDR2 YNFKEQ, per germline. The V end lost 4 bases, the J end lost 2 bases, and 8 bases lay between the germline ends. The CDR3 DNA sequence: TGTGCCAGCAGCCGGGCTACGCAAGAGACCCAGTACTTC. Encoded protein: CASSRATQETQYF.

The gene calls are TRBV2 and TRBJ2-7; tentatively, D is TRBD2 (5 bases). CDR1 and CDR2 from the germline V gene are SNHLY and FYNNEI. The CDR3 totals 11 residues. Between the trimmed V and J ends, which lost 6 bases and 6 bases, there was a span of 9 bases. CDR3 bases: TGTGCCAGCAGCCGGACTTGCGAGCAGTACTTC. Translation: CASSRTCEQYF.

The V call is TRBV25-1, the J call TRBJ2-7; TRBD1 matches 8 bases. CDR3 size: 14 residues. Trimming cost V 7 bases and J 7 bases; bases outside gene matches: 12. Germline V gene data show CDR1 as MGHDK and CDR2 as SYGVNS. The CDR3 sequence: CASTGSGTGGEQYF. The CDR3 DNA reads TGTGCCAGCACAGGAAGTGGAACAGGGGGAGAGCAGTACTTC.

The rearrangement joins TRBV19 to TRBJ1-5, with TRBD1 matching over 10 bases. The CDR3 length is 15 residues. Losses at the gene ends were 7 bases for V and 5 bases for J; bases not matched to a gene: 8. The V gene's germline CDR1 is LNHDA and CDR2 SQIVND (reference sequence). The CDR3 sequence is CASIATGTGDQPQHF. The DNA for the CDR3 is TGTGCCAGTATCGCGACCGGGACAGGGGATCAGCCCCAGCATTTT.

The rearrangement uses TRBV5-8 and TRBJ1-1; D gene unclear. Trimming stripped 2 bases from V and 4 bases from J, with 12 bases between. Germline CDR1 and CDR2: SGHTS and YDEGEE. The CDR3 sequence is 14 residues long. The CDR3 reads CASSFTSGGTEAFF. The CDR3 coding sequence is TGTGCCAGCAGCTTTACGTCGGGTGGCACTGAAGCTTTCTTT.

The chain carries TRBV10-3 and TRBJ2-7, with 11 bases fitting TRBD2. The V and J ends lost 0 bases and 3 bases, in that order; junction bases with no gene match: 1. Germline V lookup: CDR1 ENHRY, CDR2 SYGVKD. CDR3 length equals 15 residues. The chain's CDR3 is CAISESGTSGYEQYF. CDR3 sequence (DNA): TGTGCCATCAGTGAGTCCGGGACTAGCGGCTACGAGCAGTACTTC.